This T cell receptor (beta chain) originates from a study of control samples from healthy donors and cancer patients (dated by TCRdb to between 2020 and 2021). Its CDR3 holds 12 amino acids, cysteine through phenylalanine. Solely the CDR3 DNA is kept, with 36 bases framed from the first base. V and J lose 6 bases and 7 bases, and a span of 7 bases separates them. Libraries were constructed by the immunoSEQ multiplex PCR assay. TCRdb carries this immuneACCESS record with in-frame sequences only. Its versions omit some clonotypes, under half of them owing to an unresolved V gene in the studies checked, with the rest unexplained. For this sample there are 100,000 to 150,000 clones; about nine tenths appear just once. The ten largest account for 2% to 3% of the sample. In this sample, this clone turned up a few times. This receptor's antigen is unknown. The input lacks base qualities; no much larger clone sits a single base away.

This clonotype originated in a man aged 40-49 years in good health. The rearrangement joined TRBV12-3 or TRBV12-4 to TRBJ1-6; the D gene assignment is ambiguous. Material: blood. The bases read TGTGCCAGCAGCAAGGGCAATTCACCCCTCCACTTT. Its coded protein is CASSKGNSPLHF.